This TCR beta chain was retrieved from a study of cytomegalovirus exposure and HLA in healthy donors (dated by TCRdb to about 2017). Regarding the research as a whole: The roughly 670 repertoires of the first cohort and the roughly 110 validation repertoires were produced on the same platform, according to a later analysis. High-throughput TCR immunosequencing, statistical association of individual TCRs with disease status, and machine learning were combined to predict cytomegalovirus infection status. Along with the 666-subject first cohort, a separate validation cohort of approximately 110 different subjects was used. The study was designed to test whether signatures of past pathogen exposure could be identified by cataloging public T cell receptors. The research as a whole found: In vitro tests confirmed that a few of the cytomegalovirus-associated TCR beta chains recognize cytomegalovirus antigens. The authors suggested that the approach could potentially be extended to other disease states and immunological phenotypes. The study listed 150 to 200 TCR beta chains as associated with cytomegalovirus. A later analysis had no HLA typing for the validation cohort, so co-occurrence there was scored across all 120 repertoires. The classifier was reported to diagnose cytomegalovirus status with high specificity and sensitivity in both the original cohort and the validation cohort. Most TCR sequences were seen in very few donors, while some public TCRs were found in many individuals. A later analysis found that TCRs clustered in the first cohort also tended to co-occur in the approximately 120 validation repertoires, with approximately 94% of cluster scores above 0.

To prepare the library, the immunoSEQ multiplex PCR assay was applied. The source study handled its data this way. A statistical classification framework was built to diagnose cytomegalovirus status from the catalog of TCR beta chain sequences. The table was pulled from immuneACCESS by TCRdb, which kept in-frame rearrangements only. Such tables lose some clones; where checked, under half of the loss comes from unresolved V genes, and the rest has no known cause. Clonal size and the V and J genes are those of that table, whereas D and trimming came from the DNA. The table for this sample lists about 360,000 clones; 86% of them were counted only once. 0.83% of the sample is taken by the ten largest. The CDR3 runs 17 residues from the cysteine to the phenylalanine. Left in the record is the CDR3 DNA by itself, 51 bases read in frame from the first base. For this chain, trimming is 5 bases at the V end and 2 bases at the J end, and the number of junction bases without a gene match is 11. Sequences SGHAT (CDR1) and FQNNGV (CDR2) are obtained from the germline V gene.

A word on this clone: Which antigen it targets is not known. No base-level quality is on record; no much larger clone is a single base apart.

The donors were included in the validation cohort of 130 or so subjects, a group kept apart from the roughly 690-subject first cohort. This TCR derives from a woman aged 18 to 35 in good health and CMV-seronegative. The rearrangement joined TRBV11-2 to TRBJ2-2; a stretch of 7 junction bases matches TRBD1. The material sequenced was PBMCs. The DNA sequence is TGTGCCAGCAGCCGCCTGAACAGGGGTTCAAACACCGGGGAGCTGTTTTTT. This is translated as CASSRLNRGSNTGELFF.